This T cell receptor beta chain was obtained from a study of OX40 agonist ivuxolimab in advanced cancers. Points from the study as a whole: No antigen was identified for the clonally expanded peripheral T cells. At doses 0.1 to 3.0 mg/kg, CD4+ and CD8+ clones expanded.

Comments on this clone: Its cognate antigen is unknown.

V dropped 10 bases and J dropped 1; count of bases not matched to a gene: 4. Germline-derived CDR1 and CDR2 are SGHRS and YFSETQ. The CDR3 sequence is 14 residues long. The data were produced by immunoSEQ multiplex PCR, yet TCRdb's version contains in-frame clones alone and is incomplete. The sample holds 75,000 to 80,000 clones, 80% to 90% seen once. The sequence derives from an adult with an advanced solid tumor such as melanoma, head and neck, liver or kidney cancer. This chain links TRBV5-1 with TRBJ2-2; 10 bases fit TRBD2. The sequenced sample was CD4+ or CD8+ T cells sorted from blood, obtained in a trial of the OX40 agonist ivuxolimab. CDR3 amino acids: CACKREGNTGELFF. The DNA of the CDR3 is TGCGCCTGCAAGCGGGAGGGGAACACCGGGGAGCTGTTTTTT.